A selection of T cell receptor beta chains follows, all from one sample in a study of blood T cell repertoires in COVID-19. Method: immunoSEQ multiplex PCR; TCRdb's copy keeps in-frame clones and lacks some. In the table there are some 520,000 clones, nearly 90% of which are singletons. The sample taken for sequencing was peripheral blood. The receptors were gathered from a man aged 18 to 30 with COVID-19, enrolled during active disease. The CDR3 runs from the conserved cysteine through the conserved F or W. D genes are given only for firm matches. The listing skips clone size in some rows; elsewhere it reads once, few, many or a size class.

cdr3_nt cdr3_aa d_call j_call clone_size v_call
TGTGCCAGCAGCTCTAGCGGGATACAAGAGACCCAGTACTTC CASSSSGIQETQYF TRBD2 TRBJ2-5 . TRBV7-3
TGTGCTAGTGGTTTGGTACTTTGGAGACTTCGGAAAGCTTTCTTT CASGLVLWRLRKAFF . TRBJ1-1 . TRBV12-5
TGTGCCAGCAGTGCTAGCGGGGGGGCGCCCGGGGAGCTGTTTTTT CASSASGGAPGELFF TRBD2 TRBJ2-2 . TRBV2
TGTGCCAGCAGCTCCCGGGACAGGGTCTCCTACGAGCAGTACTTC CASSSRDRVSYEQYF TRBD1 TRBJ2-7 . TRBV11-3
TGCAGCGTTGGATACGGTCTCGGGGAAAAACTGTTTTTT CSVGYGLGEKLFF . TRBJ1-4 . TRBV29-1
TGTGCCAGCAGCTTAGGGGGGCTTAAAAACACCGGGGAGCTGTTTTTT CASSLGGLKNTGELFF . TRBJ2-2 few TRBV7-9
TGTGCCAGCAGCCCCGGGGAGGGGGCCTACAATGAGCAGTTCTTC CASSPGEGAYNEQFF . TRBJ2-1 . TRBV6-5
TGTGCCAGTAGTATCGGGACTAACTCCTACGAGCAGTACTTC CASSIGTNSYEQYF TRBD2 TRBJ2-7 . TRBV19
TGTGCCAGTATGGGGAGGAACTACGAGCAGTACTTC CASMGRNYEQYF . TRBJ2-7 . TRBV19
TGCGCCAGCAGCCTGAGACAGAACACTGAAGCTTTCTTT CASSLRQNTEAFF . TRBJ1-1 . TRBV5-1
TGTGCCAGCAGTGGGACAGGGTGGGAGACCCAGTACTTC CASSGTGWETQYF TRBD1 TRBJ2-5 . TRBV25-1
TGTGCCAGCAGCTCCCTGGGACTAGTTGTGTACGAGCAGTACTTC CASSSLGLVVYEQYF TRBD2 TRBJ2-7 . TRBV6-5
TGTGCCAGCAGCCTGGGGAGTGACTACGAGCAGTACTTC CASSLGSDYEQYF . TRBJ2-7 . TRBV11-2
TGTGCCAGCAGTGGCGGGGCTAGCGGGTACCAAGAGACCCAGTACTTC CASSGGASGYQETQYF TRBD2 TRBJ2-5 . TRBV28
TGTGCCAGCAGCTCAACAGGGAATGATTCACCCCTCCACTTT CASSSTGNDSPLHF . TRBJ1-6 . TRBV5-6
TGCGCCAGCAGCTCACAATCAGCGGCTAGCACAGATACGCAGTATTTT CASSSQSAASTDTQYF . TRBJ2-3 . TRBV5-1
TGTGCCAGCCGTAGCGGGAGGCAAGATACGCAGTATTTT CASRSGRQDTQYF TRBD2 TRBJ2-3 . TRBV25-1
TGTGCCAGCCAAGAGGGTCACAATGAGCAGTTCTTC CASQEGHNEQFF . TRBJ2-1 . TRBV6-5
TGTGCCAGCAGCTTAAGGGGGGGAGAGTTTTTGGAAAAACTGTTTTTT CASSLRGGEFLEKLFF . TRBJ1-4 . TRBV7-9
TGTGCCAGCAGTTCACGACAGGGGGGAAAACAGTACTTC CASSSRQGGKQYF TRBD1 TRBJ2-7 once TRBV12-3/TRBV12-4
TGCAGTGCTAGTTATCTTAATCGAGGGGGACCCCAGTACTTC CSASYLNRGGPQYF . TRBJ2-5 . TRBV20-1
TGTGCCAGCAGCCCTACAGGGGGCGCCGAGACCCAGTACTTC CASSPTGGAETQYF TRBD1 TRBJ2-5 . TRBV27
TGTGCCAGCACTAAGGAGACGGACTACGAGCAGTACTTC CASTKETDYEQYF . TRBJ2-7 . TRBV2
TGTGCCAGCAGCTTGACGCGCGGTGAAGCTTTCTTT CASSLTRGEAFF . TRBJ1-1 . TRBV5-8
TGTGCCAGCGGCAACTCGGCTGGGCACACTGAAGCTTTCTTT CASGNSAGHTEAFF . TRBJ1-1 . TRBV6-5
TGTGCCAGCAGCTTCCGGGGGTCACAGAAACGGGATGGCTACACCTTC CASSFRGSQKRDGYTF . TRBJ1-2 . TRBV5-4
TGTGCCAGCTCACCTCCCCGGGACAGGGGAGAAGCTTTCTTT CASSPPRDRGEAFF TRBD1 TRBJ1-1 . TRBV18
TGTGCCAGCAGTCACACCCCTGGAAACACCATATATTTT CASSHTPGNTIYF . TRBJ1-3 . TRBV3-1/TRBV3-2
TGTGCCAGCAGCTTTTATTATGCCGGGGAGCTGTTTTTT CASSFYYAGELFF . TRBJ2-2 . TRBV11-2
TGTGCCAGTAGTCCCCAGGTAGCGGTCAATGAGCAGTTCTTC CASSPQVAVNEQFF . TRBJ2-1 . TRBV19
TGTGCCAGCCGAGCTAAGGGGCTTGATTTCTACGAGCAGTACTTC CASRAKGLDFYEQYF . TRBJ2-7 once TRBV6-5
TGTGTCAGAAGCCTGAGGCCGGATACGCAGTATTTT CVRSLRPDTQYF . TRBJ2-3 . TRBV7-5
TGTGCCAGCAGCTTAGTTACAGCTACCTCTGGAAACACCATATATTTT CASSLVTATSGNTIYF . TRBJ1-3 . TRBV7-9
TGCGCCAGCAGCCCGTTGACTAGCGGGAGACGAGAGACCCAGTACTTC CASSPLTSGRRETQYF TRBD2 TRBJ2-5 once TRBV5-1
TGTGCCAGCAGCCGGGGACTGGGCAGAAACGAGCAGTACTTC CASSRGLGRNEQYF . TRBJ2-7 . TRBV11-2
TGTGCCAGCAGTGTGGGAGCGGAGAATGAGCAGTTCTTC CASSVGAENEQFF . TRBJ2-1 . TRBV6-4
TGTGCCAGCAGCCAAAACCGGGACAGGGCTGGCTACACCTTC CASSQNRDRAGYTF TRBD1 TRBJ1-2 once TRBV7-8
TGTGCCAGCAGCTTACCCATGAACACTGAAGCTTTCTTT CASSLPMNTEAFF . TRBJ1-1 . TRBV7-9
TGCGCCAGCAGCCAAAGTGTGCTGGACAGGTATTGGCCCCAGCATTTT CASSQSVLDRYWPQHF TRBD1 TRBJ1-5 . TRBV4-1
TGTGCTAGTGGTTCCTCGGGACAGGGTGGCTACACCTTC CASGSSGQGGYTF TRBD1 TRBJ1-2 . TRBV12-5
TGTGCCAGCAGTTTAAACTCGTACCACGAGCAGTACTTC CASSLNSYHEQYF . TRBJ2-7 once TRBV6-5